This T cell receptor (beta chain) was recovered during a study of blood T cell repertoires in COVID-19. Study-wide background: Whether acute or convalescent, the COVID-19 samples came from the United States, Italy and Spain. PBMCs, B-cell-depleted T cells, or T cells provided the cDNA or gDNA that made up the material.

Per the original data handling: Reference gene primer amplification gave nucleated cell count estimates. Measured with immunoSEQ multiplex PCR; TCRdb has only the in-frame clones, and not every one. V and J calls and clone size are as listed in that table; D and trimming were resolved from the DNA. The sample carries over 250,000 clones, less than 90% recorded once. CDR1 is SGHTA, CDR2 FQGNSA, per germline. This CDR3 contains 14 residues. The V segment lost 6 bases and the J segment 5 bases; nucleotides outside the gene matches: 9. The rearrangement links TRBV7-2 to TRBJ2-5, with 7 bases lining up with TRBD1. This TCR was sampled from a man aged 60-69 years who had recovered from COVID-19. Sequencing was carried out using peripheral blood. The DNA of the CDR3 is TGTGCCAGCAGTAGCGACAGGGTGAAGGAGACCCAGTACTTC. Its protein product is CASSSDRVKETQYF. Full variable domain (remainder filled in from reference TRBV7-2 and TRBJ2-5): GAGVSQSPSNKVTEKGKDVELRCDPISGHTALYWYRQSLGQGLEFLIYFQGNSAPDKSGLPSDRFSAERTGGSVSTLTIQRTQQEDSAVYLCASSSDRVKETQYFGPGTRLLVL.